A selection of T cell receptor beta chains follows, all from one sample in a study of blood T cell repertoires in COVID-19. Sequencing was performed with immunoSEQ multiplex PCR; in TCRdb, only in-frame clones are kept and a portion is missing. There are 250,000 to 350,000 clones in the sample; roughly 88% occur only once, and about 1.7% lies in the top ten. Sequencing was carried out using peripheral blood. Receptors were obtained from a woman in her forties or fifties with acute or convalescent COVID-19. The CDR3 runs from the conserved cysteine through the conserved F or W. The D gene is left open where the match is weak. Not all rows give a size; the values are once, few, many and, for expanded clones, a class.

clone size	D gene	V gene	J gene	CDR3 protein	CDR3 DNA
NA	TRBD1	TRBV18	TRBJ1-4	CASSAQRDRVEKLFF	TGTGCCAGCTCCGCTCAGAGGGACAGGGTTGAAAAACTGTTTTTT
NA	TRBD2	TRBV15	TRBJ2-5	CATSRKTSGSFFKTQYF	TGTGCCACCAGCAGAAAAACTAGCGGGAGCTTCTTCAAGACCCAGTACTTC
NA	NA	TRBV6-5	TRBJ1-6	CASSFEGGNSPLHF	TGTGCCAGCAGTTTCGAAGGGGGTAATTCACCCCTCCACTTT
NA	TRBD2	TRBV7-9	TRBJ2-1	CASSPGTSGNYNEQFF	TGTGCCAGCAGCCCGGGGACTAGCGGGAACTACAATGAGCAGTTCTTC
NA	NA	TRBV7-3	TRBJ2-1	CASSLIAVGGGEQFF	TGTGCCAGCAGCTTAATAGCGGTGGGCGGTGGTGAGCAGTTCTTC
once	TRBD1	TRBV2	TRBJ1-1	CARTGRKTEAFF	TGTGCCAGGACAGGGCGTAAGACTGAAGCTTTCTTT
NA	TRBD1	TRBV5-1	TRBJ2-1	CASSIGTAYNEQFF	TGCGCCAGCAGCATCGGGACAGCCTACAATGAGCAGTTCTTC
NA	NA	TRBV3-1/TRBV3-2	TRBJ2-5	CASSHRATVQETQYF	TGTGCCAGCAGCCACAGGGCTACAGTCCAAGAGACCCAGTACTTC
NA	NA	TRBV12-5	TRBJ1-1	CASGPGVRGTEAFF	TGTGCTAGTGGACCCGGGGTGCGCGGCACTGAAGCTTTCTTT
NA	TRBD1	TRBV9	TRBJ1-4	CASSVEDVRVVRQGNEKLFF	TGTGCCAGCAGCGTAGAAGATGTGAGGGTCGTGAGACAGGGTAATGAAAAACTGTTTTTT
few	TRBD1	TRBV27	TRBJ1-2	CASSFQGAGYGYTF	TGTGCCAGCAGTTTTCAGGGGGCGGGCTATGGCTACACCTTC
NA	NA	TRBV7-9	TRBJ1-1	CASSLFRSGNTEAFF	TGTGCCAGCAGCTTATTTCGATCGGGGAACACTGAAGCTTTCTTT
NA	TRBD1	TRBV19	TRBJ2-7	CASSIFSGGQGNPYEQYF	TGTGCCAGTAGTATTTTCTCGGGTGGACAGGGGAACCCCTACGAGCAGTACTTC
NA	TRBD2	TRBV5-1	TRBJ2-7	CASSLGTSGNQAYEQYF	TGCGCCAGCAGCTTAGGGACTAGCGGGAATCAAGCCTACGAGCAGTACTTC
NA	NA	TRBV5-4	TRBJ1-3	CASSLGGLSGNTIYF	TGTGCCAGCAGCTTGGGGGGGCTGAGTGGAAACACCATATATTTT
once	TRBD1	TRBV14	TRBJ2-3	CASSNDRGPTDTQYF	TGTGCCAGCAGTAATGACAGGGGACCCACAGATACGCAGTATTTT
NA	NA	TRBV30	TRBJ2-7	CAWREAGKSSYEQYF	TGTGCCTGGAGGGAGGCCGGAAAAAGCTCCTACGAGCAGTACTTC
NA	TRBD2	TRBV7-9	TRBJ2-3	CASTQRSSGSTDTQYF	TGTGCCAGCACCCAGCGGTCTAGCGGGAGCACAGATACGCAGTATTTT
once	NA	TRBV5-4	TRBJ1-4	CASSAGGTTNEKLFF	TGTGCCAGCAGCGCCGGCGGGACAACTAATGAAAAACTGTTTTTT
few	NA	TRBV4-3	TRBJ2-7	CASSQDRLTGIEQYF	TGCGCCAGCAGCCAAGATCGACTCACAGGGATCGAGCAGTACTTC
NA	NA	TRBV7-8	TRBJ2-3	CASSARQFTDTQYF	TGTGCCAGCAGCGCAAGACAGTTCACAGATACGCAGTATTTT
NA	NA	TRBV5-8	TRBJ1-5	CASNPRDILSNQPQHF	TGTGCCAGCAATCCCCGGGACATACTTAGCAATCAGCCCCAGCATTTT
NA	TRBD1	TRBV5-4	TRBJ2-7	CASSSQGASSYEQYF	TGTGCCAGCAGCTCCCAGGGGGCGAGCTCCTACGAGCAGTACTTC
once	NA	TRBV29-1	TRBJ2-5	CSVGQKETQYF	TGCAGCGTAGGACAGAAAGAGACCCAGTACTTC
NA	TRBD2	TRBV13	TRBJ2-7	CASSTEGQGLAGRYEQYF	TGTGCCAGCAGCACGGAGGGACAGGGACTAGCGGGAAGGTACGAGCAGTACTTC
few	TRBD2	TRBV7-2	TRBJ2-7	CASSLSAASGSYEQYF	TGTGCCAGCAGCTTATCTGCGGCTAGCGGGAGTTACGAGCAGTACTTC
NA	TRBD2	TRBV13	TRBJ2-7	CASSSRGSSNYEQYF	TGTGCCAGCAGCTCCCGCGGGAGCTCCAACTACGAGCAGTACTTC
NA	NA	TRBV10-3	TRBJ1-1	CAISEPGRDTEAFF	TGTGCCATCAGTGAGCCCGGGCGGGACACTGAAGCTTTCTTT
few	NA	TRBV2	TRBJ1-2	CASKNGEGWGYTF	TGTGCCAGCAAGAATGGGGAGGGATGGGGCTACACCTTC
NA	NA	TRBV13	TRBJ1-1	CASSLGGGAVKAFF	TGTGCCAGCAGCTTAGGGGGAGGGGCGGTAAAAGCTTTCTTT
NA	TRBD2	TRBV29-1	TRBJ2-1	CSVVAGGPYNEQFF	TGCAGCGTTGTGGCGGGAGGGCCTTACAATGAGCAGTTCTTC
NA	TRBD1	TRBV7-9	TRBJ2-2	CASSHRDRWTGELFF	TGTGCCAGCAGCCACCGGGACAGATGGACCGGGGAGCTGTTTTTT
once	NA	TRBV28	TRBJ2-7	CASSLVVGSSYEQYF	TGTGCCAGCAGTTTAGTGGTAGGGAGCTCCTACGAGCAGTACTTC